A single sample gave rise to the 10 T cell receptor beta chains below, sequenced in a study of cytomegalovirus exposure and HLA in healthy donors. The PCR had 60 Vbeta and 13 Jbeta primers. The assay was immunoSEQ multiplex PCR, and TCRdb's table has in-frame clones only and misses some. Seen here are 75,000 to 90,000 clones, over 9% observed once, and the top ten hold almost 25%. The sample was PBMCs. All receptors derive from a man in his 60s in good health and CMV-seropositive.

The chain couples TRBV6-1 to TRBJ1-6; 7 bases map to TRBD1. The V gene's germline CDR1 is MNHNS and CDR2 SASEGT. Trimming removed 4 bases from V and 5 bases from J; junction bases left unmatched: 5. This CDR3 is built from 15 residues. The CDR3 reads CASSARQGDNSPLHF. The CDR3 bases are TGTGCCAGCAGTGCACGACAGGGAGATAATTCACCCCTCCACTTT.

This CDR3 is CASGVSWGLYTEAFF. CDR3 in DNA: TGTGCCAGCGGGGTCTCCTGGGGGCTTTACACTGAAGCTTTCTTT. This chain joins TRBV28 and TRBJ1-1; D is perhaps TRBD1 (6 bases). This CDR3 is 15 amino acids long. The ends were cut back, 8 bases at V and 3 bases at J, with 19 bases in the middle. Germline CDR1 MDHEN, CDR2 SYDVKM.

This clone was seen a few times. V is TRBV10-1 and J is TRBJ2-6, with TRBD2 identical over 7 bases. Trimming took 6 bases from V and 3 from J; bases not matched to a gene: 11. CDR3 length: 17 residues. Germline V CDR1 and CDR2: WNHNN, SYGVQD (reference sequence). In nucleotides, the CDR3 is TGCGCCAGCAGAGATGACAGTACGGGGGGTGGGGCCAACGTCCTGACTTTC. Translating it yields CASRDDSTGGGANVLTF.

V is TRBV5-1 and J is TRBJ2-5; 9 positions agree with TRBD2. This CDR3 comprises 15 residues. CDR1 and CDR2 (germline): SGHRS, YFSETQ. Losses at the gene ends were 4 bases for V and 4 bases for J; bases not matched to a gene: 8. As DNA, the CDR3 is TGCGCCAGCAGCGTAAGCGGGGGGCCTGGAGAGACCCAGTACTTC. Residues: CASSVSGGPGETQYF.

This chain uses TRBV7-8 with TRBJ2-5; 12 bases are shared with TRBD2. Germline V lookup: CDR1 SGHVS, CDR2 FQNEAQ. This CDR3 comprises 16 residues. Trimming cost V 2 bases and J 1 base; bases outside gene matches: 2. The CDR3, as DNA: TGTGCCAGCAGCTTAAAGACTAGCGGGGGCCAAGAGACCCAGTACTTC. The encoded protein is CASSLKTSGGQETQYF.

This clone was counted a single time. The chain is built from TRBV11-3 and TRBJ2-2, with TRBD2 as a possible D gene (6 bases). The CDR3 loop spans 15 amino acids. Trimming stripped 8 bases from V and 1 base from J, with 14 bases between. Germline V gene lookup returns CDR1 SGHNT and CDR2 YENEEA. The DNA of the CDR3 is TGTGCCAGCGGCGGGGACGCTAAGAACACCGGGGAGCTGTTTTTT. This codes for CASGGDAKNTGELFF.

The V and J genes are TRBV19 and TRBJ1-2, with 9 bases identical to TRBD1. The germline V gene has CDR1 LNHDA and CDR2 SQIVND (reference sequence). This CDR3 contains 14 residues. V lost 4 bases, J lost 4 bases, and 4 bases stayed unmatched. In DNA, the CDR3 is TGTGCCAGTAGTACTGGGGACAGGGTCTATGGCTACACCTTC. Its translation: CASSTGDRVYGYTF. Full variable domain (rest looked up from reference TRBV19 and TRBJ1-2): DGGITQSPKYLFRKEGQNVTLSCEQNLNHDAMYWYRQDPGQGLRLIYYSQIVNDFQKGDIAEGYSVSREKKESFPLTVTSAQKNPTAFYLCASSTGDRVYGYTFGSGTRLTVV.

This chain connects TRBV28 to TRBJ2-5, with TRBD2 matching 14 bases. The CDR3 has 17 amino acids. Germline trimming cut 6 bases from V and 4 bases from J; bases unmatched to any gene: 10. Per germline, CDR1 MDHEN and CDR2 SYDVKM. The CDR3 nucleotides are TGTGCCAGCAGGGCACGACTAGCGGGGGGGGGAGGAGAGACCCAGTACTTC. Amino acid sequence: CASRARLAGGGGETQYF.

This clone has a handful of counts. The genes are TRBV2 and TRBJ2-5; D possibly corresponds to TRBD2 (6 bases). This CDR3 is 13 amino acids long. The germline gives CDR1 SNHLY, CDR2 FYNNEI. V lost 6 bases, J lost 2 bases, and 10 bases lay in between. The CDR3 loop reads CASSPGLQETQYF. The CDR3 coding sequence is TGTGCCAGCAGCCCGGGACTTCAAGAGACCCAGTACTTC.

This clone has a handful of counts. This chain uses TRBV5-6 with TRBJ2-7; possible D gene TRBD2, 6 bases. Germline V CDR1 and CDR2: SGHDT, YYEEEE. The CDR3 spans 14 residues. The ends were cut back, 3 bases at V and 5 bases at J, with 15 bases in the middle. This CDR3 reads CASSYGGPADEQYF. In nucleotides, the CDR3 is TGTGCCAGCAGCTACGGAGGGCCGGCGGACGAGCAGTACTTC.